This TCR beta chain emerged from a study of blood T cell repertoires in COVID-19. Study-wide background: From T cells, B-cell-depleted T cells, or PBMCs came the material, which was cDNA or gDNA.

Sequencing used immunoSEQ multiplex PCR; TCRdb keeps in-frame clones, though not all of them. The table includes about 270,000 clones, roughly nine tenths detected once. Enrollees, about 18 to 89 years old, lived in 24 US areas. Each participant's cohort was designated according to participant-reported clinical history. Cohort 3 recovery required two negative PCRs, clearance, or symptom resolution. Germline CDR1 and CDR2: LNHNV and YYDKDF (reference sequence). Unmatched junction bases numbered 8, after V lost 3 bases and J lost 4 bases. This CDR3 contains 16 residues. V gene TRBV15 combines with J gene TRBJ2-3; 9 bases line up with TRBD1. The receptor's source is a woman under 30 who had recovered from COVID-19. Sequencing was done on a sample of PBMCs or T cells enriched from blood (not recorded which). This chain's CDR3 is CATSSEHRGLADTQYF. The CDR3 DNA sequence: TGTGCCACCAGCAGTGAACACAGGGGGCTGGCAGATACGCAGTATTTT.